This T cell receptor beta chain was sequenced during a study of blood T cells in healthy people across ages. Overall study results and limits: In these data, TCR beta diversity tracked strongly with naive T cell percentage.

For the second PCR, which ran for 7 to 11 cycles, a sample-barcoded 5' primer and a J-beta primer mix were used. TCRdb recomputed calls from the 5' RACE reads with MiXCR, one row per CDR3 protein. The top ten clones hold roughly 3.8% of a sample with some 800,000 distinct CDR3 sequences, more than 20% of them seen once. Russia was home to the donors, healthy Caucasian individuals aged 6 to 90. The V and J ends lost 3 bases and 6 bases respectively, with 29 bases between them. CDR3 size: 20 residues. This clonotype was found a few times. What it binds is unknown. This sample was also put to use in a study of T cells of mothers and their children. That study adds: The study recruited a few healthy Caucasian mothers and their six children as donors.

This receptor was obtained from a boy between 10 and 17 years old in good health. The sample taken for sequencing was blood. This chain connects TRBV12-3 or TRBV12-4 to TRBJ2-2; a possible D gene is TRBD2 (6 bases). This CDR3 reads CASSFGWGSVGTLASGELFF. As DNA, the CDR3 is TGTGCCAGCAGTTTTGGATGGGGAAGTGTCGGGACTCTCGCGTCCGGGGAGCTGTTTTTT.